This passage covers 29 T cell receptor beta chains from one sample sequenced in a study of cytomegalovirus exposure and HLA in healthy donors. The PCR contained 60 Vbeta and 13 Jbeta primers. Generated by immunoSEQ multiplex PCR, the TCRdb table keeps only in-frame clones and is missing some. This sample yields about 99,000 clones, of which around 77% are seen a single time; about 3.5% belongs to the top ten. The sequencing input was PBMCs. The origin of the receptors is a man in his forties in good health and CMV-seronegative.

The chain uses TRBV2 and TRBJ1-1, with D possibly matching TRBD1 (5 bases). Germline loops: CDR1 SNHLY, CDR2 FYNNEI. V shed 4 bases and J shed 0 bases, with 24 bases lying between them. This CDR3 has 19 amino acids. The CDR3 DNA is TGTGCCAGCAGTGGGGGGGATGGAGGGGAGGGAGGGATGAACACTGAAGCTTTCTTT. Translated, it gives CASSGGDGGEGGMNTEAFF.

CDR3 bases: TGTGCCAGCAGCTTGGCGCAGGGGACATATAATTCACCCCTCCACTTT. It codes for CASSLAQGTYNSPLHF. V and J are TRBV5-4 and TRBJ1-6, with TRBD1 as a possible D gene (6 bases). The V gene's germline CDR1 is SGHNT and CDR2 YYREEE (reference sequence). CDR3 length: 16 amino acids. Trimming shortened V by 0 bases and J by 4 bases, and 11 bases separated the two germline ends.

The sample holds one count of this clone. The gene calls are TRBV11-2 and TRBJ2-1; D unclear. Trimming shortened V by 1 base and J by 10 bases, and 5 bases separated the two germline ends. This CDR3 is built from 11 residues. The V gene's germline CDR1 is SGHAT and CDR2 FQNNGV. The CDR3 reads CASSLGEEQFF. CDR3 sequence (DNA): TGTGCCAGCAGCTTAGGAGAGGAGCAGTTCTTC.

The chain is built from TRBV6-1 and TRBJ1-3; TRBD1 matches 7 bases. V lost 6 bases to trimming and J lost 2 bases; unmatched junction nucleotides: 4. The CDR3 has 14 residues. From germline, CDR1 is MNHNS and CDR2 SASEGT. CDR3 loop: CASSSTGAGNTIYF. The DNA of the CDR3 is TGTGCCAGCAGCAGTACAGGGGCTGGAAACACCATATATTTT.

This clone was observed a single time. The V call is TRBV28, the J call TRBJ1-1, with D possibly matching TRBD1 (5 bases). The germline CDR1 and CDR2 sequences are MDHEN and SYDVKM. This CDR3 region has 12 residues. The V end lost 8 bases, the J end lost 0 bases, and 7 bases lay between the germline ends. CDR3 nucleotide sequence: TGTGCCAGCGGGACTATGAACACTGAAGCTTTCTTT. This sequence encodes CASGTMNTEAFF.

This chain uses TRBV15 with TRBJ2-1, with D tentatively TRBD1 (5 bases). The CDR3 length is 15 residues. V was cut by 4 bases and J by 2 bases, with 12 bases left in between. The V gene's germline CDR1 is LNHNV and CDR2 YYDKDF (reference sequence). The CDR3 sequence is CATSTDRTPYNEQFF. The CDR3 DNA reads TGTGCCACCAGCACCGACAGAACCCCCTACAATGAGCAGTTCTTC.

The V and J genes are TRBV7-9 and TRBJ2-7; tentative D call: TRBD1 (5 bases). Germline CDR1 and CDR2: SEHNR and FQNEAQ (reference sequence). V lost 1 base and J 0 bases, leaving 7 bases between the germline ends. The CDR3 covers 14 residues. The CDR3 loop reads CASSLGQSSYEQYF. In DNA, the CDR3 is TGTGCCAGCAGCTTAGGACAGAGCTCCTACGAGCAGTACTTC.

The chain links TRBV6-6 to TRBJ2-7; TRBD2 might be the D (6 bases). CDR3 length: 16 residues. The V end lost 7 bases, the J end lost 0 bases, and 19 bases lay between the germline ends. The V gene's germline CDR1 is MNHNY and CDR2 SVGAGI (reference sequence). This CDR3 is CASIVKRVFSSYEQYF. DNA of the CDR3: TGTGCCAGCATAGTGAAGCGGGTGTTCAGCTCCTACGAGCAGTACTTC.

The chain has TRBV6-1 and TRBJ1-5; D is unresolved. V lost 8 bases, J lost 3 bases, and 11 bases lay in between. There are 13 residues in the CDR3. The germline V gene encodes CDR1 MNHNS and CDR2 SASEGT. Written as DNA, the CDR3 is TGTGCCAGCGGAGAGGGTCACAATCAGCCCCAGCATTTT. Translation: CASGEGHNQPQHF.

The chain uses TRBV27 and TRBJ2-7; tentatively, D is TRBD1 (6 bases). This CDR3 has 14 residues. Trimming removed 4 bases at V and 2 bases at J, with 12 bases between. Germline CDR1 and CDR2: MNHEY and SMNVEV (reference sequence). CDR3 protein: CASSSGQLTYEQYF. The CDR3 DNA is TGTGCCAGCAGTTCGGGACAACTAACCTACGAGCAGTACTTC.

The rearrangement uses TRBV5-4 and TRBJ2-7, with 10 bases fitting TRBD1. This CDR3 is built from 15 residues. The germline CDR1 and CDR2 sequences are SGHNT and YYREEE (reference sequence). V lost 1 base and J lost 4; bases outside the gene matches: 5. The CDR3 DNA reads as TGTGCCAGCAGCTTGTTGGGACAGGGGTTTTACGAGCAGTACTTC. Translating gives CASSLLGQGFYEQYF.

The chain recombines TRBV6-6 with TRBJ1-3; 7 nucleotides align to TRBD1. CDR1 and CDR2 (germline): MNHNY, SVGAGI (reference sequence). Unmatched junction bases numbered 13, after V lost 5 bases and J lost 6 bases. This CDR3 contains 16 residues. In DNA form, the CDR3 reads TGTGCCAGCAGTCCTTCTCTTCAGGGGGGAGAAAACACCATATATTTT. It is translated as CASSPSLQGGENTIYF.

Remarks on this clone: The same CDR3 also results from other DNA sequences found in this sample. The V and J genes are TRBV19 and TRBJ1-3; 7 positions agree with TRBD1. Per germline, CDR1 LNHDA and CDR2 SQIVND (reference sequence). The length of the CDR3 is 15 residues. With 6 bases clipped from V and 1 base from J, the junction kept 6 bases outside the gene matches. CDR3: CASRGQAISGNTIYF. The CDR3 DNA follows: TGTGCCAGTAGAGGACAGGCAATTTCTGGAAACACCATATATTTT.

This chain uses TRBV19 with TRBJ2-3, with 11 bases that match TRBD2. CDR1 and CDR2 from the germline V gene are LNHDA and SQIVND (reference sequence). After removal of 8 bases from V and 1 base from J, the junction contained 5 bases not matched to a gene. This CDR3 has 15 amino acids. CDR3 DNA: TGTGCCAGTGCCACTAGCGGGGGCCGCACAGATACGCAGTATTTT. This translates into CASATSGGRTDTQYF.

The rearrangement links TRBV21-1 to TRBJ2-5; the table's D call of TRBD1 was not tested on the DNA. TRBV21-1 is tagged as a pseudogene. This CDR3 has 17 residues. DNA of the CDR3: TGTGCCAGCAGTCCTACAAACCCAGACAGGTACCAAGAGACCCAGTACTTC. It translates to CASSPTNPDRYQETQYF.

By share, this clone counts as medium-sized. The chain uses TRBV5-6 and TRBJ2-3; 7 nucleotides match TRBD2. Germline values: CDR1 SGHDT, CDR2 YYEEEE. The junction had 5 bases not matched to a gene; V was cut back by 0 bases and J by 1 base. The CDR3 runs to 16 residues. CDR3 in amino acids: CASSLVFRGGTDTQYF. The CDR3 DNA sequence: TGTGCCAGCAGCTTGGTTTTTCGGGGGGGCACAGATACGCAGTATTTT.

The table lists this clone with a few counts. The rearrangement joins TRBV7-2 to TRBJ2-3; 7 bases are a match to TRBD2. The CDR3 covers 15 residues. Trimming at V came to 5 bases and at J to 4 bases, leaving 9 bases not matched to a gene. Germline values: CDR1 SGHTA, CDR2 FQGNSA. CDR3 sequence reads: CASSVGASGADTQYF. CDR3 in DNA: TGTGCCAGCAGCGTGGGAGCAAGCGGGGCAGATACGCAGTATTTT.

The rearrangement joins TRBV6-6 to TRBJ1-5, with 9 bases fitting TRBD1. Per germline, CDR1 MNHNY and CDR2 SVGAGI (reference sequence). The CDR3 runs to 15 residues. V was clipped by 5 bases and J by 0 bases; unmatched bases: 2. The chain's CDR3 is CASSRTGDSNQPQHF. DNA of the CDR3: TGTGCCAGCAGTCGGACAGGGGATAGCAATCAGCCCCAGCATTTT.

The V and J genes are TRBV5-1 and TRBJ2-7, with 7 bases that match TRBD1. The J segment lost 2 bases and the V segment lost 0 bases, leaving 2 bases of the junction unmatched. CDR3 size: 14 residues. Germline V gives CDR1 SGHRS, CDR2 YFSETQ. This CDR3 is CASSLVGGAYEQYF. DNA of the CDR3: TGCGCCAGCAGCTTGGTAGGGGGCGCCTACGAGCAGTACTTC. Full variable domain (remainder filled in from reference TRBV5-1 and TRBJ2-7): KAGVTQTPRYLIKTRGQQVTLSCSPISGHRSVSWYQQTPGQGLQFLFEYFSETQRNKGNFPGRFSGRQFSNSRSEMNVSTLELGDSALYLCASSLVGGAYEQYFGPGTRLTVT.

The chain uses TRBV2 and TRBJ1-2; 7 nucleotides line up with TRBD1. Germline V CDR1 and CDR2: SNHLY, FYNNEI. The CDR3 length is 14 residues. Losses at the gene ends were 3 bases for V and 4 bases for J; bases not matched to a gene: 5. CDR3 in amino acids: CASSDTGDAYGYTF. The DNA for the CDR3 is TGTGCCAGCAGTGATACAGGGGACGCCTATGGCTACACCTTC.

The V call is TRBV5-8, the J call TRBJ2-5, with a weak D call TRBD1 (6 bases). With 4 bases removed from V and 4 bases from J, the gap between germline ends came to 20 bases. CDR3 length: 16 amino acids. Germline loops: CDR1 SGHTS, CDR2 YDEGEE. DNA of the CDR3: TGTGCCAGCAGCGCCTCAACCCAGGGGTATTCAGAGACCCAGTACTTC. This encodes CASSASTQGYSETQYF. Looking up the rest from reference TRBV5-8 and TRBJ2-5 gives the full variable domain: EAGVTQSPTHLIKTRGQQATLRCSPISGHTSVYWYQQALGLGLQFLLWYDEGEERNRGNFPPRFSGRQFPNYSSELNVNALELEDSALYLCASSASTQGYSETQYFGPGTRLLVL.

The CDR3 protein is CASSNTLHRGSYNEQFF. The CDR3 DNA sequence: TGTGCCAGCAGCAACACCCTTCACAGGGGCTCCTACAATGAGCAGTTCTTC. The J gene is TRBJ2-1, the V gene TRBV2, with 7 bases fitting TRBD1. The CDR3 runs 17 residues. V shed 6 bases and J 0 bases; nucleotides not matched to a gene: 11. From germline, CDR1 is SNHLY and CDR2 FYNNEI.

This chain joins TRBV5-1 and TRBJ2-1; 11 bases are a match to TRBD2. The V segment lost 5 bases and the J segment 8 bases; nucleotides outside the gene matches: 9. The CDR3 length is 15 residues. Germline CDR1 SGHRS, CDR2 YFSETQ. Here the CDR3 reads CASRRTSGLRDEQFF. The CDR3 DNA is TGCGCCAGCAGGAGGACTAGCGGGCTAAGGGATGAGCAGTTCTTC. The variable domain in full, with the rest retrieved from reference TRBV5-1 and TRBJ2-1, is KAGVTQTPRYLIKTRGQQVTLSCSPISGHRSVSWYQQTPGQGLQFLFEYFSETQRNKGNFPGRFSGRQFSNSRSEMNVSTLELGDSALYLCASRRTSGLRDEQFFGPGTRLTVL.

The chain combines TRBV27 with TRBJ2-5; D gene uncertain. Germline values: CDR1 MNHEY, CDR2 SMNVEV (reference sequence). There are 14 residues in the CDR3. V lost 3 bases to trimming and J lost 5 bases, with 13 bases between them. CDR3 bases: TGTGCCAGCAGTTTTCTGGGTCCAGGTGAGACCCAGTACTTC. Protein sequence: CASSFLGPGETQYF.

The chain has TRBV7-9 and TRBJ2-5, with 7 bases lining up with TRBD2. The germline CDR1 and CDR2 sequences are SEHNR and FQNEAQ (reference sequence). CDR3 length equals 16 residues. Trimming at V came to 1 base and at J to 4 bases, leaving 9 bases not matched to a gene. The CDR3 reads CASSLGGTIGRETQYF. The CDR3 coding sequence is TGTGCCAGCAGCTTAGGTGGGACTATAGGTCGAGAGACCCAGTACTTC.

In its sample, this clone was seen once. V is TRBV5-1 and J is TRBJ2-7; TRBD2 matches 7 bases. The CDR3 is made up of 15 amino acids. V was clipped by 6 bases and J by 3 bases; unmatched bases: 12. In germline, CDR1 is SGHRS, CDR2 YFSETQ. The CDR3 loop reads CASTRFGGSGYEQYF. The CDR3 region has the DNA TGCGCCAGCACCCGCTTCGGGGGGAGTGGCTACGAGCAGTACTTC.

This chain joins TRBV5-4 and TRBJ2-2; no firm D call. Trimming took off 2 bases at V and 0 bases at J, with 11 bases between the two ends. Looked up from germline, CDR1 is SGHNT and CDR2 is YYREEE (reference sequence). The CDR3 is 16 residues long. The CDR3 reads CASSLSRWANTGELFF. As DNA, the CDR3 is TGTGCCAGCAGCTTATCCAGGTGGGCGAACACCGGGGAGCTGTTTTTT. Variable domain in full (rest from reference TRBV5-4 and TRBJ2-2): ETGVTQSPTHLIKTRGQQVTLRCSSQSGHNTVSWYQQALGQGPQFIFQYYREEENGRGNFPPRFSGLQFPNYSSELNVNALELDDSALYLCASSLSRWANTGELFFGEGSRLTVL.

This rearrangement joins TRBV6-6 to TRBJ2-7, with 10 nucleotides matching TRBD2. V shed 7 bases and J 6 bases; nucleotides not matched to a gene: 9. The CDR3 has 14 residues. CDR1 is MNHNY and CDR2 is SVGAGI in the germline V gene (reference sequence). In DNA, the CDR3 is TGTGCCAGCAAAGCCCAGCGGGAGGGGGGCGAGCAGTACTTC. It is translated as CASKAQREGGEQYF.

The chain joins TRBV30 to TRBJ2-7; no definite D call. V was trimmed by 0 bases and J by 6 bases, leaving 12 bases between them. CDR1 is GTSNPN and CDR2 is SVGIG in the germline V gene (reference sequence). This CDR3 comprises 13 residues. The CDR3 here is CAWSVLPTSEQYF. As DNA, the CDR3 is TGTGCCTGGAGTGTACTGCCAACCTCCGAGCAGTACTTC.